The clone carrying this T cell receptor beta chain was observed at least ten times. As yet, its antigen is unknown. TCRdb used MiXCR to reprocess the 5' RACE reads, holding one entry per CDR3 protein. The repertoire consists of approximately 560,000 distinct CDR3 sequences, with roughly a sixth occurring once and the leading ten covering 8.1%. This entry belongs to a study of T-cell memory formation after mild COVID-19. Overall study context: Largely donor-specific sequence clusters came from two donors. Study-wide results and caveats: Contracting clones, day 15 to 85, had balanced CD4/CD8, and later expanders favored CD4+.

This CDR3 has 11 residues. Trimming pared 3 bases from V and 5 bases from J, leaving 2 bases between. This chain uses TRBV12-3 or TRBV12-4 with TRBJ2-1; D is undetermined. Sequenced sample: PBMCs or a T cell subset sorted from them (not recorded which). The origin of this receptor is an adult woman who had mild COVID-19 (a few samples of this study predate the infection). Cell type and time point are not known. The CDR3 reads CASSFNNEQFF. The DNA for the CDR3 is TGTGCCAGCAGTTTCAACAATGAGCAGTTCTTC.